This entry concerns a single T cell receptor beta chain. Its antigen is not known. The protocol was immunoSEQ multiplex PCR, while the TCRdb copy is restricted to in-frame clones and leaves out a portion. This table has 660,000 or so clones, 95% to 97% appearing once. This sample is drawn from a study of shared clonotypes between healthy human individuals. Study-wide results and caveats: Lower generation probabilities were found for non-shared clonotypes than for those shared by all four donors.

Germline CDR1 is SEHNR and CDR2 is FQNEAQ (reference sequence). The V and J ends lost 4 bases and 3 bases, in that order; junction bases with no gene match: 7. This CDR3 comprises 15 residues. Terminally differentiated effector memory CD45RA+ cells were left out of the naive CD8 fraction, which was CD45RO-negative and positively selected for CCR7. The sequence derives from a woman between 25 and 40 years old in good health. The chain joins TRBV7-9 to TRBJ1-2, with 8 nucleotides matching TRBD1. Sequenced sample: naive CD8+ T cells sorted from blood. The CDR3 DNA is TGTGCCAGCAGCTCCTCAGGGGGCATCCACTATGGCTACACCTTC. This gives the protein CASSSSGGIHYGYTF.